The 8 T cell receptor beta chains reported below all come from one sample, sequenced in a study of blood T cell repertoires in COVID-19 (dated by TCRdb to 2020 to 2022). Library construction relied on the immunoSEQ multiplex PCR assay. The immuneACCESS repertoire file appears here via TCRdb, limited to in-frame rearrangements. These files lack a portion of the clones; in checked studies, under half of the deficit traces to unresolved V genes, and the cause of the others is not known. The sample contains 140,000 or so clones, 60% to 85% of them found a single time. The ten largest clonotypes hold roughly 15% of the sample. The sequencing sample was made of peripheral blood. The receptor set was obtained from a middle-aged man with acute or convalescent COVID-19.

The J gene is TRBJ1-3, the V gene TRBV29-1; maybe TRBD1 (5 bases). Germline CDR1 reads SQVTM; CDR2 reads ANQGSEA. The CDR3 has 13 residues. V was cut by 3 bases and J by 2 bases, with 8 bases left in between. CDR3 bases: TGCAGCGTTGAGGAGGGGACTGGAAACACCATATATTTT. Amino acids: CSVEEGTGNTIYF.

This chain uses TRBV18 with TRBJ2-1; 10 nucleotides align to TRBD1. The junction had 2 bases not matched to a gene; V was cut back by 3 bases and J by 3 bases. Germline-derived CDR1 and CDR2 are KGHSH and LQKENI. This CDR3 spans 15 amino acids. CDR3 sequence (DNA): TGTGCCAGCTCACCGAGGACAGGGGGCTACAATGAGCAGTTCTTC. It codes for CASSPRTGGYNEQFF. Drawing the rest from reference TRBV18 and TRBJ2-1, the complete variable domain is NAGVMQNPRHLVRRRGQEARLRCSPMKGHSHVYWYRQLPEEGLKFMVYLQKENIIDESGMPKERFSAEFPKEGPSILRIQQVVRGDSAAYFCASSPRTGGYNEQFFGPGTRLTVL.

This rearrangement joins TRBV4-1 to TRBJ1-1; D call uncertain. Germline V gene data show CDR1 as MGHRA and CDR2 as YSYEKL. The germline V and J ends were trimmed by 4 bases and 4 bases, with 13 bases remaining between them. The length of the CDR3 is 14 residues. The CDR3 reads CASSLTSQGTEAFF. The CDR3 coding sequence is TGCGCCAGCAGCCTGACAAGCCAAGGCACTGAAGCTTTCTTT.

The sample holds one count of this clone. The chain carries TRBV29-1 and TRBJ1-1; TRBD1 agrees at 8 bases. CDR3 size: 13 residues. Looked up from germline, CDR1 is SQVTM and CDR2 is ANQGSEA. J was trimmed by 1 base and V by 5 bases; bases with no gene match: 3. CDR3 region: CSVRRGQNTEAFF. The CDR3 nucleotides read TGCAGCGTTCGCAGGGGGCAGAACACTGAAGCTTTCTTT.

J is TRBJ2-3 and V is TRBV9, with D uncertain. Trimming pared 0 bases from V and 2 bases from J, leaving 7 bases between. Germline V gene lookup returns CDR1 SGDLS and CDR2 YYNGEE. The CDR3 sequence is 14 residues long. The CDR3: CASSVGPNTDTQYF. In DNA, the CDR3 is TGTGCCAGCAGCGTAGGCCCTAACACAGATACGCAGTATTTT.

The chain joins TRBV3-1 (or the pseudogene TRBV3-2) to TRBJ2-7; 8 bases line up with TRBD1. CDR3 length: 16 residues. J lost 0 bases, V lost 2 bases, and 6 bases had no gene match. Germline CDR1 LGHDT, CDR2 YNNKEL (reference sequence). CDR3 coding DNA: TGTGCCAGCAGCCAACCGACAGGGGAGAGCTCCTACGAGCAGTACTTC. It is translated as CASSQPTGESSYEQYF.

The CDR3 region has the DNA TGTGCCAGACAGACAGGGAAGAACAATGAGCAGTTCTTC. Amino acid sequence: CARQTGKNNEQFF. The chain joins TRBV19 to TRBJ2-1; TRBD1 matches 7 bases. The CDR3 has 13 amino acids. Germline V CDR1 and CDR2: LNHDA, SQIVND (reference sequence). V was pared by 9 bases and J by 5 bases, with 7 bases of the junction left unmatched.

This chain connects TRBV10-3 to TRBJ1-1; 7 nucleotides agree with TRBD1. Germline values: CDR1 ENHRY, CDR2 SYGVKD. The CDR3 extends over 14 amino acids. After removal of 3 bases from V and 2 bases from J, the junction contained 3 bases not matched to a gene. The CDR3 DNA is TGTGCCATCAGTGAACGACAGGGCAACACTGAAGCTTTCTTT. Translation gives CAISERQGNTEAFF.